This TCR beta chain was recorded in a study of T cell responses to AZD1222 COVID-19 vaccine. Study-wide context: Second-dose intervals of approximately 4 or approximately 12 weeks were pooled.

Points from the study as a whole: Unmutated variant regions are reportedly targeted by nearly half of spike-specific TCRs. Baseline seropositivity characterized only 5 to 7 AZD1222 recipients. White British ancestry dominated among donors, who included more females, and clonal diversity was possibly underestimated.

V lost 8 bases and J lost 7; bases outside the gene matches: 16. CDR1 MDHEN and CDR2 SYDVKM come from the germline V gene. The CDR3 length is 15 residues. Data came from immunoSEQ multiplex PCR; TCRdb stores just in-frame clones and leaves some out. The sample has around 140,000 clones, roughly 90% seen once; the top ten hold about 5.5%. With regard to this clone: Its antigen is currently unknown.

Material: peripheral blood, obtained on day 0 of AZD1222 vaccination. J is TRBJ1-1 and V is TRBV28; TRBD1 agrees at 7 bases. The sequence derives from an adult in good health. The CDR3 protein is CASRTSPAGGLEAFF. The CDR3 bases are TGTGCCAGCCGAACTAGTCCTGCAGGGGGACTTGAAGCTTTCTTT.